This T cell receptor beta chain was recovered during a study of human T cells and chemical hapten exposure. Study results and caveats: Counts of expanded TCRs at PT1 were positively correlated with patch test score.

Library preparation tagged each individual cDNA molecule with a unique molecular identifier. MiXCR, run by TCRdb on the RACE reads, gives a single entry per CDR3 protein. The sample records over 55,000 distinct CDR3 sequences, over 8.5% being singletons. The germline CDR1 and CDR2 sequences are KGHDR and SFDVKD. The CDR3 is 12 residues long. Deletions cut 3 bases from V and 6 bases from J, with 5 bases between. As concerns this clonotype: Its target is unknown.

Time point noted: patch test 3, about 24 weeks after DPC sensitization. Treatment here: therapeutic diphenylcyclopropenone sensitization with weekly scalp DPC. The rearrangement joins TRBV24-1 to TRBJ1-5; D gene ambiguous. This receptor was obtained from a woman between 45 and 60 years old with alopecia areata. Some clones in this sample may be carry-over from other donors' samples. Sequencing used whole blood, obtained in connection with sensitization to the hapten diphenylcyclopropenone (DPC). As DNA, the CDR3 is TGTGCCACCAGTGATGTAGGTCAGCCCCAGCATTTT. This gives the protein CATSDVGQPQHF.